These T cell receptor beta chains were read from a single sample in a study of blood T cell repertoires in COVID-19. Repertoires were generated with immunoSEQ multiplex PCR, while TCRdb's copy carries only in-frame clones and drops some. The sample holds roughly 250,000 clones, 70% to 85% seen once. The specimen was peripheral blood. Receptors were obtained from a woman of 80 years or more with acute or convalescent COVID-19. Each CDR3 is given with its conserved first and last residue. The order of the fields is V gene, D gene, clone size, CDR3 length, J gene, CDR3 protein, CDR3 DNA. D genes are given only for firm matches. A row's size may be missing; if present it is once, few, many or a size class.

V gene: TRBV4-3; D gene: .; clone size: .; CDR3 length: 16; J gene: TRBJ2-4; CDR3 protein: CASSQEIGRGGNIQYF; CDR3 DNA: TGCGCCAGCAGCCAAGAAATCGGGCGGGGAGGAAACATTCAGTACTTC
V gene: TRBV2; D gene: .; clone size: .; CDR3 length: 13; J gene: TRBJ1-5; CDR3 protein: CASSPHTNQPQHF; CDR3 DNA: TGTGCCAGCAGCCCCCACACCAATCAGCCCCAGCATTTT
V gene: TRBV19; D gene: TRBD1; clone size: once; CDR3 length: 15; J gene: TRBJ2-6; CDR3 protein: CASSTDRAGANVLTF; CDR3 DNA: TGTGCCAGTAGTACCGACAGGGCTGGGGCCAACGTCCTGACTTTC
V gene: TRBV5-8; D gene: TRBD1; clone size: .; CDR3 length: 15; J gene: TRBJ1-5; CDR3 protein: CASSRGQGHNQPQHF; CDR3 DNA: TGTGCCAGCAGCAGAGGACAGGGCCACAATCAGCCCCAGCATTTT
V gene: TRBV7-2; D gene: .; clone size: .; CDR3 length: 15; J gene: TRBJ2-1; CDR3 protein: CASSLGGAGHNEQFF; CDR3 DNA: TGTGCCAGCAGCTTGGGGGGGGCTGGTCACAATGAGCAGTTCTTC
V gene: TRBV25-1; D gene: .; clone size: once; CDR3 length: 16; J gene: TRBJ1-6; CDR3 protein: CASSEFGSSYNSPLHF; CDR3 DNA: TGTGCCAGCAGTGAATTTGGGAGCTCCTATAATTCACCCCTCCACTTT
V gene: TRBV19; D gene: .; clone size: .; CDR3 length: 13; J gene: TRBJ2-2; CDR3 protein: CASRAGWTGELFF; CDR3 DNA: TGTGCCAGTAGGGCAGGCTGGACCGGGGAGCTGTTTTTT
V gene: TRBV18; D gene: .; clone size: few; CDR3 length: 16; J gene: TRBJ1-2; CDR3 protein: CASSQTQGEINYGYTF; CDR3 DNA: TGTGCCAGCTCACAAACACAGGGAGAAATTAACTATGGCTACACCTTC
V gene: TRBV12-3/TRBV12-4; D gene: .; clone size: .; CDR3 length: 13; J gene: TRBJ2-7; CDR3 protein: CASSLQGSYEQYF; CDR3 DNA: TGTGCCAGCAGTTTACAGGGGTCCTACGAGCAGTACTTC
V gene: TRBV18; D gene: TRBD2; clone size: .; CDR3 length: 16; J gene: TRBJ2-2; CDR3 protein: CASSPIAGGFTGELFF; CDR3 DNA: TGTGCCAGCTCACCTATAGCGGGAGGATTCACCGGGGAGCTGTTTTTT
V gene: TRBV7-3; D gene: TRBD2; clone size: .; CDR3 length: 16; J gene: TRBJ2-1; CDR3 protein: CASSTGLAGSLDEQFF; CDR3 DNA: TGTGCCAGCAGTACAGGACTAGCGGGATCCTTGGATGAGCAGTTCTTC
V gene: TRBV6-2/TRBV6-3; D gene: TRBD1; clone size: .; CDR3 length: 13; J gene: TRBJ1-5; CDR3 protein: CASSLQGAQPQHF; CDR3 DNA: TGTGCCAGCAGCCTTCAGGGGGCCCAGCCCCAGCATTTT
V gene: TRBV19; D gene: TRBD2; clone size: few; CDR3 length: 16; J gene: TRBJ2-3; CDR3 protein: CASSISSGGSTDTQYF; CDR3 DNA: TGTGCCAGTAGTATCTCTAGCGGGGGGAGCACAGATACGCAGTATTTT
V gene: TRBV27; D gene: .; clone size: .; CDR3 length: 13; J gene: TRBJ1-5; CDR3 protein: CASSFRGNQPQHF; CDR3 DNA: TGTGCCAGCAGTTTCCGGGGTAACCAGCCCCAGCATTTT
V gene: TRBV10-3; D gene: .; clone size: .; CDR3 length: 12; J gene: TRBJ2-7; CDR3 protein: CAISDAAYEQYF; CDR3 DNA: TGTGCCATCAGTGATGCGGCCTACGAGCAGTACTTC
V gene: TRBV7-2; D gene: TRBD2; clone size: .; CDR3 length: 16; J gene: TRBJ2-1; CDR3 protein: CASSSQAGVSYNEQFF; CDR3 DNA: TGTGCCAGCAGCTCTCAAGCGGGAGTCTCCTACAATGAGCAGTTCTTC
V gene: TRBV12-5; D gene: .; clone size: .; CDR3 length: 15; J gene: TRBJ1-1; CDR3 protein: CASGSRGGLNTEAFF; CDR3 DNA: TGTGCTAGTGGTAGCCGGGGGGGTCTGAACACTGAAGCTTTCTTT
V gene: TRBV5-4; D gene: .; clone size: .; CDR3 length: 15; J gene: TRBJ1-2; CDR3 protein: CASSWAGTREIGYTF; CDR3 DNA: TGTGCCAGCAGCTGGGCCGGGACCCGGGAGATCGGCTACACCTTC
V gene: TRBV3-1/TRBV3-2; D gene: .; clone size: .; CDR3 length: 12; J gene: TRBJ2-1; CDR3 protein: CASSQGRGEQFF; CDR3 DNA: TGTGCCAGCAGCCAGGGTAGAGGTGAGCAGTTCTTC
V gene: TRBV18; D gene: .; clone size: .; CDR3 length: 13; J gene: TRBJ2-5; CDR3 protein: CASSPPSTETQYF; CDR3 DNA: TGTGCCAGCTCACCACCTAGTACGGAGACCCAGTACTTC
V gene: TRBV6-5; D gene: .; clone size: .; CDR3 length: 14; J gene: TRBJ1-1; CDR3 protein: CASSPDRLNTEAFF; CDR3 DNA: TGTGCCAGCAGTCCCGACAGGTTGAACACTGAAGCTTTCTTT
V gene: TRBV6-2/TRBV6-3; D gene: TRBD2; clone size: .; CDR3 length: 18; J gene: TRBJ2-1; CDR3 protein: CASSLSATSGSVYNEQFF; CDR3 DNA: TGTGCCAGCAGCCTTAGCGCGACTAGCGGTTCGGTCTACAATGAGCAGTTCTTC
V gene: TRBV18; D gene: .; clone size: .; CDR3 length: 16; J gene: TRBJ2-1; CDR3 protein: CASSPLSGSSYNEQFF; CDR3 DNA: TGTGCCAGCTCACCACTGAGCGGGTCCTCCTACAATGAGCAGTTCTTC
V gene: TRBV28; D gene: TRBD1; clone size: .; CDR3 length: 12; J gene: TRBJ2-7; CDR3 protein: CASSSTGAEQYF; CDR3 DNA: TGTGCCAGCAGTAGCACAGGGGCCGAGCAGTACTTC